The TCR beta chain under discussion was sequenced for a study of blood T cell repertoires in COVID-19. The CDR3 contains 18 residues. Per the original methods: Nucleated cell counts were estimated from reference gene primer amplification. The method was immunoSEQ multiplex PCR; TCRdb's version includes in-frame clones alone and lacks a portion of them. V and J calls and clone size are copied from that table; D and trimming were computed from the DNA. The sample shows under 300,000 clones, more than 85% of them seen only once. The chain combines TRBV12-1 with TRBJ2-1; the table's D call TRBD2 went unverified against the DNA. TRBV12-1 is a pseudogene locus. The TCR was taken from a woman aged 45-59 years who had recovered from COVID-19. Specimen: PBMCs or T cells enriched from blood (not recorded which). CDR3 loop: CASSLPLVRGRTYNEQFF. The CDR3 DNA follows: TGTGCCAGCAGCCTCCCCTTGGTCCGGGGAAGAACCTACAATGAGCAGTTCTTC.